This T cell receptor beta chain was sequenced in a study of T cell changes during pregnancy in multiple sclerosis. The CDR3 spans 16 residues. The ends lost 4 bases at V and 6 bases at J; junction bases unmatched: 11. Per germline, CDR1 SGHKS and CDR2 YYEKEE (reference sequence). Profiling relied on immunoSEQ multiplex PCR, and the TCRdb table lists in-frame clones only, not all of them. The data hold some 60,000 clones, with over 75% observed a single time. The TCR originated in a female donor with multiple sclerosis, enrolled in a pregnancy study. J is TRBJ1-2 and V is TRBV5-5, with 11 nucleotides matching TRBD1. This material consisted of peripheral blood, taken before pregnancy. CDR3 sequence reads: CASSAGTGGGRDGYTF. CDR3 DNA sequence: TGTGCCAGCAGCGCCGGGACAGGGGGGGGTAGAGATGGCTACACCTTC.